This T cell receptor (beta chain) was recorded in a study of blood T cell repertoires in COVID-19. The repertoire was sequenced with immunoSEQ multiplex PCR; TCRdb's copy has only in-frame clones and lacks some. The sample lists around 100,000 clones; roughly nine tenths were seen once. The CDR3 spans 14 residues. Trimming took 1 base from V and 0 from J, leaving 6 bases between them. Germline assignment: CDR1 SEHNR and CDR2 FQNEAQ (reference sequence). Material for sequencing was peripheral blood. The sequence was collected from a man between 45 and 60 years old with acute or convalescent COVID-19. The chain links TRBV7-9 to TRBJ1-2; D gene ambiguous. The CDR3 reads CASSLDNTNYGYTF. Here the CDR3 DNA reads TGTGCCAGCAGCTTAGACAACACTAACTATGGCTACACCTTC.